This is a list of T cell receptor beta chains from one sample in a study of CD8+ T cells in alopecia areata. Repertoires were generated with immunoSEQ multiplex PCR, while TCRdb's copy carries only in-frame clones and drops some. In the table there are roughly 120,000 clones, 55% to 70% of which are singletons. Input material: CD4+ T cells sorted from blood. Receptor source: a human donor in good health. CDR3s include the opening cysteine and the closing phenylalanine or tryptophan. Fields, in order: clone size, CDR3 length, D gene, V gene, J gene, CDR3 DNA, CDR3 protein. D genes are given only for firm matches. Clone size is not always given. Where it is, it says once, few, many or a class for expanded clones.

clone_size: .
cdr3_length: 20
d_call: TRBD2
v_call: TRBV9
j_call: TRBJ2-4
cdr3_nt: TGTGCCAGCAGCGTAGAAGGGACTAGCGGGGTAAAGGGGGCCAAAAACATTCAGCACTTC
cdr3_aa: CASSVEGTSGVKGAKNIQHF

clone_size: .
cdr3_length: 13
d_call: TRBD1
v_call: TRBV11-2
j_call: TRBJ2-7
cdr3_nt: TGTGCCAGCCGGGACAGGGCAACCTACGAGCAGTACTTC
cdr3_aa: CASRDRATYEQYF

clone_size: .
cdr3_length: 13
d_call: TRBD1
v_call: TRBV6-5
j_call: TRBJ2-7
cdr3_nt: TGTGCCAGCGGAGGCAGGGGGAATAGCGAGCAGTACTTC
cdr3_aa: CASGGRGNSEQYF

clone_size: .
cdr3_length: 13
d_call: .
v_call: TRBV15
j_call: TRBJ2-7
cdr3_nt: TGTGCCACCAGCAGAGGGGCTTTTTACGAGCAGTACTTC
cdr3_aa: CATSRGAFYEQYF

clone_size: few
cdr3_length: 14
d_call: TRBD1
v_call: TRBV6-5
j_call: TRBJ1-6
cdr3_nt: TGTGCCAGCACCATCAGGGGGCACGGTTCACCCCTCCACTTT
cdr3_aa: CASTIRGHGSPLHF

clone_size: .
cdr3_length: 13
d_call: .
v_call: TRBV30
j_call: TRBJ2-1
cdr3_nt: TGTGCTCGGGATCCGGGGGTTGATAATGAGCAGTTCTTC
cdr3_aa: CARDPGVDNEQFF

clone_size: .
cdr3_length: 14
d_call: .
v_call: TRBV30
j_call: TRBJ1-2
cdr3_nt: TGTGCCTGGAGTTTCGACAGCCGGGTGAAGGGCTACACCTTC
cdr3_aa: CAWSFDSRVKGYTF

clone_size: .
cdr3_length: 13
d_call: .
v_call: TRBV18
j_call: TRBJ1-1
cdr3_nt: TGTGCCAGCTCTCTCGGGGGTATCACTGAAGCTTTCTTT
cdr3_aa: CASSLGGITEAFF

clone_size: .
cdr3_length: 11
d_call: .
v_call: TRBV2
j_call: TRBJ2-3
cdr3_nt: TGTGCCAGCAGTGAAGTCTATACGCAGTATTTT
cdr3_aa: CASSEVYTQYF

clone_size: .
cdr3_length: 14
d_call: TRBD2
v_call: TRBV18
j_call: TRBJ2-7
cdr3_nt: TGTGCCAGCTCACCACCGGGACTACCCTACGAGCAGTACTTC
cdr3_aa: CASSPPGLPYEQYF

clone_size: .
cdr3_length: 11
d_call: .
v_call: TRBV30
j_call: TRBJ2-2
cdr3_nt: TGTGCCTGGAGGGGAGGCGGGGAGCTGTTTTTT
cdr3_aa: CAWRGGGELFF

clone_size: .
cdr3_length: 20
d_call: TRBD1
v_call: TRBV9
j_call: TRBJ2-4
cdr3_nt: TGTGCCAGCAGCGTAGCGGAAGGGACAGGGGGCGTTCGGGCCAAAAACATTCAGTACTTC
cdr3_aa: CASSVAEGTGGVRAKNIQYF

clone_size: .
cdr3_length: 13
d_call: .
v_call: TRBV7-2
j_call: TRBJ2-3
cdr3_nt: TGTGCCAGCAGCTCCCTAGGGACCCATACGCAGTATTTT
cdr3_aa: CASSSLGTHTQYF

clone_size: .
cdr3_length: 15
d_call: .
v_call: TRBV6-6
j_call: TRBJ2-3
cdr3_nt: TGTGCCAGCAGTTACCCGGACAGAGGCACAGATACGCAGTATTTT
cdr3_aa: CASSYPDRGTDTQYF

clone_size: .
cdr3_length: 16
d_call: TRBD1
v_call: TRBV29-1
j_call: TRBJ2-5
cdr3_nt: TGCAGCGTTGCACGGCCGGGACAGGGACTCCAGGAGACCCAGTACTTC
cdr3_aa: CSVARPGQGLQETQYF

clone_size: few
cdr3_length: 18
d_call: .
v_call: TRBV7-6
j_call: TRBJ2-5
cdr3_nt: TGTGCCAGCAGCCCCCTGTCCGGGGCCGTTGTTCTTCAAGAGACCCAGTACTTC
cdr3_aa: CASSPLSGAVVLQETQYF

clone_size: .
cdr3_length: 17
d_call: .
v_call: TRBV4-1
j_call: TRBJ2-4
cdr3_nt: TGCGCCAGCAGCCAATCGTCCGGCCAAGCCAGGGGAAACATTCAGTACTTC
cdr3_aa: CASSQSSGQARGNIQYF

clone_size: .
cdr3_length: 15
d_call: TRBD2
v_call: TRBV9
j_call: TRBJ2-1
cdr3_nt: TGTGCCAGCAGCGTAGCTAGCGGAACCTACAATGAGCAGTTCTTC
cdr3_aa: CASSVASGTYNEQFF

clone_size: .
cdr3_length: 14
d_call: TRBD1
v_call: TRBV30
j_call: TRBJ1-5
cdr3_nt: TGTGCCTGGAGTGGACAGGGTGGCAATCAGCCCCAGCATTTT
cdr3_aa: CAWSGQGGNQPQHF

clone_size: .
cdr3_length: 11
d_call: .
v_call: TRBV30
j_call: TRBJ1-2
cdr3_nt: TGTGCCTGGAGTCGAGGGACCGGCTACACCTTC
cdr3_aa: CAWSRGTGYTF

clone_size: .
cdr3_length: 15
d_call: .
v_call: TRBV5-6
j_call: TRBJ2-1
cdr3_nt: TGTGCCAGCAGCGCCGAGGATAGCTCCTACAATGAGCAGTTCTTC
cdr3_aa: CASSAEDSSYNEQFF

clone_size: few
cdr3_length: 12
d_call: .
v_call: TRBV29-1
j_call: TRBJ1-2
cdr3_nt: TGCAGCGTCTGGGAAGGGCAGGGTGGCTACACCTTC
cdr3_aa: CSVWEGQGGYTF

clone_size: .
cdr3_length: 14
d_call: .
v_call: TRBV7-9
j_call: TRBJ1-1
cdr3_nt: TGTGCCAGCAGCTCAGAAGGGGGGAACACTGAAGCTTTCTTT
cdr3_aa: CASSSEGGNTEAFF

clone_size: .
cdr3_length: 16
d_call: .
v_call: TRBV4-1
j_call: TRBJ2-2
cdr3_nt: TGCGCCAGCAGCCAAGTGGTAGGGGGGAACACCGGGGAGCTGTTTTTT
cdr3_aa: CASSQVVGGNTGELFF

clone_size: .
cdr3_length: 12
d_call: .
v_call: TRBV4-1
j_call: TRBJ1-4
cdr3_nt: TGCGCCAGCAGAAGACCTAGCGGGAAACTGTTTTTT
cdr3_aa: CASRRPSGKLFF

clone_size: .
cdr3_length: 14
d_call: TRBD1
v_call: TRBV6-5
j_call: TRBJ1-1
cdr3_nt: TGTGCCAGCAGCCGACAGGGGGCTGAGACTGAAGCTTTCTTT
cdr3_aa: CASSRQGAETEAFF

clone_size: once
cdr3_length: 10
d_call: .
v_call: TRBV6-1
j_call: TRBJ2-1
cdr3_nt: TGTGCCAGTCGGGATTGGGAGCAGTTCTTC
cdr3_aa: CASRDWEQFF

clone_size: few
cdr3_length: 13
d_call: TRBD1
v_call: TRBV29-1
j_call: TRBJ2-1
cdr3_nt: TGCAGCGTTGAAAGGGGACAGGGAGATGAGCAGTTCTTC
cdr3_aa: CSVERGQGDEQFF

clone_size: few
cdr3_length: 13
d_call: .
v_call: TRBV7-2
j_call: TRBJ1-2
cdr3_nt: TGTGCCAGCAGCTTGGGATGGAACTATGGCTACACCTTC
cdr3_aa: CASSLGWNYGYTF

clone_size: few
cdr3_length: 15
d_call: TRBD1
v_call: TRBV4-1
j_call: TRBJ2-7
cdr3_nt: TGCGCCAGCAGCCAGTCCCGGGACAGCCACTACGAGCAGTACTTC
cdr3_aa: CASSQSRDSHYEQYF

clone_size: .
cdr3_length: 14
d_call: .
v_call: TRBV6-6
j_call: TRBJ1-6
cdr3_nt: TGTGCCAGCAGGGGGGACACCCATTATTCACCCCTCCACTTT
cdr3_aa: CASRGDTHYSPLHF

clone_size: few
cdr3_length: 14
d_call: .
v_call: TRBV5-6
j_call: TRBJ1-2
cdr3_nt: TGTGCCAGCAGCTTGGAGTCCTTTAACTATGGCTACACCTTC
cdr3_aa: CASSLESFNYGYTF

clone_size: once
cdr3_length: 12
d_call: .
v_call: TRBV5-1
j_call: TRBJ2-7
cdr3_nt: TGCGCCAGCAGGGGGGACGGATTACCCGAGTACTTC
cdr3_aa: CASRGDGLPEYF

clone_size: .
cdr3_length: 13
d_call: .
v_call: TRBV29-1
j_call: TRBJ2-2
cdr3_nt: TGCAGCGTTGAAACAGAGAACACCGGGGAGCTGTTTTTT
cdr3_aa: CSVETENTGELFF

clone_size: .
cdr3_length: 14
d_call: .
v_call: TRBV29-1
j_call: TRBJ2-2
cdr3_nt: TGCAGCGCCCGCCCCAGGGCTTTCACCGGGGAGCTGTTTTTT
cdr3_aa: CSARPRAFTGELFF

clone_size: few
cdr3_length: 12
d_call: TRBD1
v_call: TRBV29-1
j_call: TRBJ2-4
cdr3_nt: TGCAGCGTCGGGACAGGGGGGAGCATTCAGTACTTC
cdr3_aa: CSVGTGGSIQYF

clone_size: few
cdr3_length: 14
d_call: .
v_call: TRBV5-4
j_call: TRBJ2-3
cdr3_nt: TGTGCCAGCAGCTTGAGAGGAGGCACAGATACGCAGTATTTT
cdr3_aa: CASSLRGGTDTQYF

clone_size: .
cdr3_length: 12
d_call: .
v_call: TRBV6-5
j_call: TRBJ2-1
cdr3_nt: TGTGCCAGCAGTCCAGGGAGGTATGAGCAGTTCTTC
cdr3_aa: CASSPGRYEQFF

clone_size: .
cdr3_length: 13
d_call: .
v_call: TRBV5-1
j_call: TRBJ1-2
cdr3_nt: TGCGCCAGCAGCTTAACACGGTCCTATGGCTACACCTTC
cdr3_aa: CASSLTRSYGYTF

clone_size: .
cdr3_length: 13
d_call: .
v_call: TRBV7-2
j_call: TRBJ1-1
cdr3_nt: TGTGCCAGCAGCTTTTACGGGACTCCTGAAGCTTTCTTT
cdr3_aa: CASSFYGTPEAFF

clone_size: few
cdr3_length: 14
d_call: TRBD1
v_call: TRBV28
j_call: TRBJ2-7
cdr3_nt: TGTGCCAGCCAGGGGGGACAGGGGAGGTACGAGCAGTACTTC
cdr3_aa: CASQGGQGRYEQYF

clone_size: .
cdr3_length: 15
d_call: TRBD2
v_call: TRBV19
j_call: TRBJ2-3
cdr3_nt: TGTGCCAGTAGGTTTAGCGGGGGGACCACAGATACGCAGTATTTT
cdr3_aa: CASRFSGGTTDTQYF

clone_size: .
cdr3_length: 10
d_call: .
v_call: TRBV29-1
j_call: TRBJ1-6
cdr3_nt: TGCAGCGTCGCCCTTTTGGCCCTCCACTTT
cdr3_aa: CSVALLALHF

clone_size: few
cdr3_length: 14
d_call: TRBD1
v_call: TRBV5-1
j_call: TRBJ2-5
cdr3_nt: TGCGCCAGCAGCCTGGGACAGGCTAAAGAGACCCAGTACTTC
cdr3_aa: CASSLGQAKETQYF

clone_size: few
cdr3_length: 16
d_call: TRBD2
v_call: TRBV7-8
j_call: TRBJ2-5
cdr3_nt: TGTGCCAGCAGCTTCTTCGCTAGCGGGGGGGCAAGGGCCCAGTACTTC
cdr3_aa: CASSFFASGGARAQYF

clone_size: .
cdr3_length: 17
d_call: .
v_call: TRBV11-2
j_call: TRBJ1-1
cdr3_nt: TGTGCCAGCAGCTTAGTGGGGACGAGGACAGATGGCACTGAAGCTTTCTTT
cdr3_aa: CASSLVGTRTDGTEAFF

clone_size: .
cdr3_length: 14
d_call: TRBD1
v_call: TRBV18
j_call: TRBJ1-2
cdr3_nt: TGTGCCAGCTCACCAGAGGGACAGAGCTATGGCTACACCTTC
cdr3_aa: CASSPEGQSYGYTF